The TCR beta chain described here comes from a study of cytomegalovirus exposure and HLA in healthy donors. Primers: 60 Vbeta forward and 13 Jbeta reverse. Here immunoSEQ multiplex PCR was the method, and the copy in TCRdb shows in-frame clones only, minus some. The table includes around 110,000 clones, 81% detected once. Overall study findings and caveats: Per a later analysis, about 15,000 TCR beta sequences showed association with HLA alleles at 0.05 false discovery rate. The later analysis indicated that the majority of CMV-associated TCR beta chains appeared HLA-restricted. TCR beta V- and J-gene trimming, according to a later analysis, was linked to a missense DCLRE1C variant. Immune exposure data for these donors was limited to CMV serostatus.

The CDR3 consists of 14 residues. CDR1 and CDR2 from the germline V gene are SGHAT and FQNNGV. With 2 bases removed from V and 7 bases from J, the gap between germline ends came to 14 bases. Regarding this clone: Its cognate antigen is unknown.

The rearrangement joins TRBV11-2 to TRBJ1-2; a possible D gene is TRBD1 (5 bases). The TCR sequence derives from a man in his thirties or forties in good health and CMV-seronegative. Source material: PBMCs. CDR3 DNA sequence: TGTGCCAGCAGCTTATCCAGCAGGGCCCTTGGCTACACCTTC. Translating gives CASSLSSRALGYTF.